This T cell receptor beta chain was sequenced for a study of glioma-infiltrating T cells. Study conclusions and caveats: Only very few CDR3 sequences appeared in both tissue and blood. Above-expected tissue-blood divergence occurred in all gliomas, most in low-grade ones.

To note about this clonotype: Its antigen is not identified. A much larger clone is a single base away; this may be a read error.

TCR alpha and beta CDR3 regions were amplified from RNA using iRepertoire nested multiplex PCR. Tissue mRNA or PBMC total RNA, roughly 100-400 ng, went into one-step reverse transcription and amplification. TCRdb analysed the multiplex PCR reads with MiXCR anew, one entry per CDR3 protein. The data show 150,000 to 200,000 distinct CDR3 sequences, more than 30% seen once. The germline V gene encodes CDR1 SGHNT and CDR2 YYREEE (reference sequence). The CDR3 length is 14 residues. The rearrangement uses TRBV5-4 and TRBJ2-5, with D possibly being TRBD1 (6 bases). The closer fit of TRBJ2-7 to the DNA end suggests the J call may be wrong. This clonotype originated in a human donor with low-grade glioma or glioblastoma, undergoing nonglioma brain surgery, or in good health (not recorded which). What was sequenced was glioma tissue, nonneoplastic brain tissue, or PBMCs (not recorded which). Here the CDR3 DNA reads TGTGCCAGCATCTTCGACAACCGAGGGGGCGAGCAGTACTTC. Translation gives CASIFDNRGGEQYF.